These 10 T cell receptor beta chains share one sample of origin, sequenced in a study of blood T cell repertoires in COVID-19. Data came from immunoSEQ multiplex PCR; TCRdb stores just in-frame clones and leaves some out. The sample shows 250,000 to 350,000 clones, around nine tenths of them seen only once. Sequencing was done on a sample of PBMCs or T cells enriched from blood (not recorded which). The receptors stem from a woman aged 60-75 years in a cohort exposed to, infected with or recovered from COVID-19 (not recorded which).

Written as DNA, the CDR3 is TGCGCCAGCAGCTTGAATCCCGGCGGGGAGCTGTTTTTT. This gives the protein CASSLNPGGELFF. The V gene is TRBV5-1, the J gene TRBJ2-2; D not resolved. Between the trimmed V and J ends, which lost 1 base and 7 bases, there was a span of 8 bases. This CDR3 has 13 amino acids. Germline V lookup: CDR1 SGHRS, CDR2 YFSETQ.

The rearrangement uses TRBV6-5 and TRBJ2-7, with D maybe TRBD1 (5 bases). CDR3 size: 15 residues. Germline V gene lookup returns CDR1 MNHEY and CDR2 SVGAGI. V shed 8 bases and J shed 2 bases, with 19 bases lying between them. CDR3 in amino acids: CASSKEAGRAYEQYF. CDR3 bases: TGTGCCAGCTCAAAAGAGGCCGGCAGGGCCTACGAGCAGTACTTC.

The V gene is TRBV28, the J gene TRBJ2-5; 8 nucleotides line up with TRBD1. There are 12 residues in the CDR3. V lost 5 bases and J lost 4; bases outside the gene matches: 0. CDR1 and CDR2 from the germline V gene are MDHEN and SYDVKM. The CDR3 protein is CASSGQGETQYF. CDR3 coding DNA: TGTGCCAGCAGTGGACAGGGAGAGACCCAGTACTTC.

The chain is built from TRBV28 and TRBJ2-3; 9 bases align to TRBD1. The junction had 7 bases not matched to a gene; V was cut back by 3 bases and J by 0 bases. This CDR3 comprises 17 residues. The germline gives CDR1 MDHEN, CDR2 SYDVKM. The CDR3 DNA is TGTGCCAGCAGTTTTTTGTGGGACAGGGAGAGCACAGATACGCAGTATTTT. Translated: CASSFLWDRESTDTQYF.

Note on this clone: Additional DNA sequences in this sample encode the identical CDR3. This chain joins TRBV28 and TRBJ1-1; 8 bases line up with TRBD1. V was clipped by 3 bases and J by 0 bases; unmatched bases: 0. Looked up from germline, CDR1 is MDHEN and CDR2 is SYDVKM. CDR3 length: 14 amino acids. CDR3 DNA sequence: TGTGCCAGCAGTTTGGACAGGGTGAACACTGAAGCTTTCTTT. It specifies CASSLDRVNTEAFF.

The rearrangement joins TRBV7-3 to TRBJ2-7; the match to TRBD1 covers 10 bases. The CDR3 covers 15 residues. Germline V gene data show CDR1 as SGHTA and CDR2 as FQGTGA. V lost 0 bases to trimming and J lost 2 bases; unmatched junction nucleotides: 1. CDR3 protein: CASSLTGTGAYEQYF. Written as DNA, the CDR3 is TGTGCCAGCAGCTTAACGGGGACAGGGGCCTACGAGCAGTACTTC. Supplemented by reference TRBV7-3 and TRBJ2-7, the full variable domain reads GAGVSQTPSNKVTEKGKYVELRCDPISGHTALYWYRQSLGQGPEFLIYFQGTGAADDSGLPNDRFFAVRPEGSVSTLKIQRTERGDSAVYLCASSLTGTGAYEQYFGPGTRLTVT.

The sample holds one count of this clone. The chain carries TRBV24-1 and TRBJ1-5; 7 bases map to TRBD1. Germline V gene lookup returns CDR1 KGHDR and CDR2 SFDVKD. Unmatched junction bases numbered 14, after V lost 4 bases and J lost 0 bases. The CDR3 contains 19 residues. This CDR3 reads CATSDPGTVTPYSNQPQHF. DNA for the CDR3: TGTGCCACCAGTGACCCCGGGACAGTGACTCCCTATAGCAATCAGCCCCAGCATTTT.

This chain uses TRBV6-5 with TRBJ2-7; 8 bases map to TRBD2. The CDR3 contains 16 residues. V shed 4 bases and J 4 bases; nucleotides not matched to a gene: 12. Germline V gene lookup returns CDR1 MNHEY and CDR2 SVGAGI. CDR3 residues: CASSSTGTSRLYEQYF. Here the CDR3 DNA reads TGTGCCAGCAGTTCCACCGGGACTAGTCGGTTGTACGAGCAGTACTTC.

V gene TRBV25-1 combines with J gene TRBJ2-2; a weak D match, TRBD1 (5 bases). V was clipped by 2 bases and J by 4 bases, with 11 bases between them. Germline CDR1 is MGHDK and CDR2 is SYGVNS. CDR3 size: 15 residues. CDR3: CASSEGATTTGELFF. CDR3 DNA: TGTGCCAGCAGTGAAGGGGCTACGACCACCGGGGAGCTGTTTTTT.

This rearrangement joins TRBV30 to TRBJ1-2; D may be TRBD1 (6 bases). CDR1 is GTSNPN, CDR2 SVGIG, per germline (reference sequence). The V and J ends lost 3 bases and 7 bases respectively, with 15 bases between them. CDR3 length equals 13 residues. The CDR3: CAWRASGGLGYTF. The CDR3 DNA reads TGTGCCTGGAGGGCCTCCGGGGGGCTTGGCTACACCTTC.